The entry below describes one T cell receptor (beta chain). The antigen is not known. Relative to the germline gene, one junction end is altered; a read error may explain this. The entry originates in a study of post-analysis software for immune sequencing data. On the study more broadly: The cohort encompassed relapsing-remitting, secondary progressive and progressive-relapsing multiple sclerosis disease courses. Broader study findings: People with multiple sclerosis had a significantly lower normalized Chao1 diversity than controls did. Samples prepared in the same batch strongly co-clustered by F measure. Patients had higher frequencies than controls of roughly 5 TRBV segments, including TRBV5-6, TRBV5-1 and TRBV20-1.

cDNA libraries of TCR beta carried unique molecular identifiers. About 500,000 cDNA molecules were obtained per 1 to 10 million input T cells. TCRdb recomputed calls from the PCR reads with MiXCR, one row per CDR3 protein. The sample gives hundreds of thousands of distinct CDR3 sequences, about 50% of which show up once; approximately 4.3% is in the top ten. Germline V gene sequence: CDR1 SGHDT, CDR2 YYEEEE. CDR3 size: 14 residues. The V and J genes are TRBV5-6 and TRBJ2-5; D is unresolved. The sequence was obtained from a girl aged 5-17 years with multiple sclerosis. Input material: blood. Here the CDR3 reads CASSLALDQETQYF. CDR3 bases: TGTGCCAGCAGCTTGGCGTTGGACCAGGAGACCCAGTACTTC.